This T cell receptor (beta chain) was identified in a study of cytomegalovirus exposure and HLA in healthy donors. Primers: 60 Vbeta forward and 13 Jbeta reverse. Some clones are missing from TCRdb's copy, which holds only in-frame ones; the method was immunoSEQ multiplex PCR. Of 160,000 or so clones in the sample, less than 85% were seen once. The CDR3 consists of 14 residues. Germline V gives CDR1 LNHDA, CDR2 SQIVND (reference sequence). V shed 5 bases and J 6 bases; nucleotides not matched to a gene: 8. This TCR was recovered from a man in his sixties in good health and CMV-seronegative. Specimen: PBMCs. The chain links TRBV19 to TRBJ1-2; 8 nucleotides align to TRBD1. Written as DNA, the CDR3 is TGTGCCAGTAGTGGGCCCCTGGACAGGGATGGCTACACCTTC. The encoded protein is CASSGPLDRDGYTF.